This T cell receptor (beta chain) was recovered during a study of control samples from healthy donors and cancer patients. The CDR3 loop spans 14 amino acids. CDR1 PRHDT and CDR2 FYEKMQ come from the germline V gene (reference sequence). The V gene lost 1 base and the J gene lost 1 base, with 8 bases spanning the gap. Judged by abundance, this clone is medium-sized. The assay was immunoSEQ multiplex PCR, and TCRdb's table has in-frame clones only and misses some. Here the sample spans 90,000 to 100,000 clones, roughly 78% being singletons. The clonotype comes from a man aged 60 to 69 in good health. Specimen: blood. V is TRBV13 and J is TRBJ2-7; tentatively, D is TRBD1 (6 bases). CDR3 sequence reads: CASSLEGVSYEQYF. The CDR3 coding sequence is TGTGCCAGCAGCTTAGAGGGGGTATCCTACGAGCAGTACTTC.